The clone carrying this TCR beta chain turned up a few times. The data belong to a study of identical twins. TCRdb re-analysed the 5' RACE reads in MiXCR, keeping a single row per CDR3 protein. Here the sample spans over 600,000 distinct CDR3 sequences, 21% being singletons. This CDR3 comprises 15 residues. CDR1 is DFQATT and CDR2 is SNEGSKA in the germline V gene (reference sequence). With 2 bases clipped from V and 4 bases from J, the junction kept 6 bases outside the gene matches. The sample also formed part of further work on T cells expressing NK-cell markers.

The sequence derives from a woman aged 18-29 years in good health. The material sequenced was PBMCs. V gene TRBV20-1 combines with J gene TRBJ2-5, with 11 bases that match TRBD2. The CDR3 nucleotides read TGCAGTGCTAGATATAGCGGGAGGGTGCGAGAGACCCAGTACTTC. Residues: CSARYSGRVRETQYF.